Listed below are T cell receptor beta chains from one sample, sequenced in a study of T cells after posttransplantation cyclophosphamide. Assay used: immunoSEQ multiplex PCR; TCRdb lists only in-frame clones, some missing. Seen here are some 10,000 clones, around 84% observed once, and the top ten hold roughly 15%. The material sequenced was PBMCs, taken roughly 1,900 days after a stem cell transplant with posttransplant cyclophosphamide. All receptors come from a female patient aged 40-50 years who received an allogeneic stem cell transplant from a related donor, was CMV-positive, and had no GVHD. Among the T cells, some may be from the graft donor. CDR3s include the opening cysteine and the closing phenylalanine or tryptophan. D genes are given only for firm matches. Only some rows state a clone size, as once, few, many or a class for expanded clones.

d_gene: -
j_gene: TRBJ2-1
abundance: -
v_gene: TRBV4-3
CDR3aa: CASSQDGGSSYNEQFF
CDR3nt: TGCGCCAGCAGCCAAGATGGCGGTAGCTCCTACAATGAGCAGTTCTTC

d_gene: -
j_gene: TRBJ1-1
abundance: -
v_gene: TRBV13
CDR3aa: CASSFPGKREAFF
CDR3nt: TGTGCCAGCAGCTTCCCAGGAAAAAGGGAAGCTTTCTTT

d_gene: -
j_gene: TRBJ2-1
abundance: -
v_gene: TRBV6-5
CDR3aa: CASSYRATGNEQFF
CDR3nt: TGTGCCAGCAGTTATAGAGCGACTGGCAATGAGCAGTTCTTC

d_gene: TRBD1
j_gene: TRBJ1-4
abundance: -
v_gene: TRBV7-2
CDR3aa: CASSSTGSNEKLFF
CDR3nt: TGTGCCAGCAGCTCGACAGGGTCAAATGAAAAACTGTTTTTT

d_gene: -
j_gene: TRBJ1-1
abundance: -
v_gene: TRBV7-2
CDR3aa: CASSRDPGFTEAFF
CDR3nt: TGTGCCAGCAGCCGCGACCCGGGGTTCACTGAAGCTTTCTTT

d_gene: -
j_gene: TRBJ2-1
abundance: -
v_gene: TRBV5-1
CDR3aa: CASSLSGPYNEQFF
CDR3nt: TGCGCCAGCAGCTTAAGTGGGCCATACAATGAGCAGTTCTTC

d_gene: TRBD1
j_gene: TRBJ1-6
abundance: -
v_gene: TRBV27
CDR3aa: CASSYLQGGNSPLHF
CDR3nt: TGTGCCAGCAGTTACCTGCAGGGGGGCAATTCACCCCTCCACTTT

d_gene: -
j_gene: TRBJ2-5
abundance: -
v_gene: TRBV5-4
CDR3aa: CASSLRDQETQYF
CDR3nt: TGTGCCAGCAGCTTACGAGACCAAGAGACCCAGTACTTC

d_gene: TRBD1
j_gene: TRBJ1-6
abundance: -
v_gene: TRBV15
CDR3aa: CATSSTTGSHSPLHF
CDR3nt: TGTGCCACCAGCAGTACGACAGGGTCTCATTCACCCCTCCACTTT

d_gene: TRBD1
j_gene: TRBJ1-5
abundance: -
v_gene: TRBV10-3
CDR3aa: CAINPGTGGQPQHF
CDR3nt: TGTGCCATCAACCCCGGGACAGGCGGGCAGCCCCAGCATTTT

d_gene: -
j_gene: TRBJ2-3
abundance: -
v_gene: TRBV15
CDR3aa: CATSRGQAIGADTQYF
CDR3nt: TGTGCCACCAGCAGAGGTCAGGCTATAGGGGCAGATACGCAGTATTTT

d_gene: TRBD1
j_gene: TRBJ1-2
abundance: -
v_gene: TRBV5-5
CDR3aa: CASSFTRPGQELYGYTF
CDR3nt: TGTGCCAGCAGCTTTACTAGACCGGGACAGGAGCTTTATGGCTACACCTTC

d_gene: TRBD2
j_gene: TRBJ2-3
abundance: -
v_gene: TRBV7-2
CDR3aa: CASSTRTSGTTDTQYF
CDR3nt: TGTGCCAGCAGCACCCGGACTAGCGGGACCACAGATACGCAGTATTTT

d_gene: -
j_gene: TRBJ2-7
abundance: -
v_gene: TRBV2
CDR3aa: CASSVFEGGVF
CDR3nt: TGTGCCAGCAGTGTCTTCGAAGGAGGAGTCTTC

d_gene: TRBD2
j_gene: TRBJ2-2
abundance: few
v_gene: TRBV10-2
CDR3aa: CASMSSGGATGELFF
CDR3nt: TGCGCCAGCATGTCTAGCGGGGGGGCTACCGGGGAGCTGTTTTTT

d_gene: -
j_gene: TRBJ1-2
abundance: once
v_gene: TRBV5-8
CDR3aa: CASRKRQSLYGYTF
CDR3nt: TGTGCCAGCAGAAAAAGACAGTCTCTCTATGGCTACACCTTC

d_gene: TRBD1
j_gene: TRBJ1-5
abundance: few
v_gene: TRBV7-2
CDR3aa: CASSLDTGGLNQPQHF
CDR3nt: TGTGCCAGCAGCTTAGATACAGGGGGATTGAATCAGCCCCAGCATTTT

d_gene: -
j_gene: TRBJ1-6
abundance: -
v_gene: TRBV7-2
CDR3aa: CASSLRAGYNSPLHF
CDR3nt: TGTGCCAGCAGCTTAAGGGCAGGGTATAATTCACCCCTCCACTTT

d_gene: -
j_gene: TRBJ2-5
abundance: -
v_gene: TRBV6-1
CDR3aa: CASSVMISETTQYF
CDR3nt: TGTGCCAGCAGTGTTATGATCTCGGAGACGACCCAGTACTTC

d_gene: -
j_gene: TRBJ1-1
abundance: -
v_gene: TRBV7-6
CDR3aa: CASSLVGGLREMNTEAFF
CDR3nt: TGTGCCAGCAGCTTAGTGGGCGGTTTGAGGGAAATGAACACTGAAGCTTTCTTT